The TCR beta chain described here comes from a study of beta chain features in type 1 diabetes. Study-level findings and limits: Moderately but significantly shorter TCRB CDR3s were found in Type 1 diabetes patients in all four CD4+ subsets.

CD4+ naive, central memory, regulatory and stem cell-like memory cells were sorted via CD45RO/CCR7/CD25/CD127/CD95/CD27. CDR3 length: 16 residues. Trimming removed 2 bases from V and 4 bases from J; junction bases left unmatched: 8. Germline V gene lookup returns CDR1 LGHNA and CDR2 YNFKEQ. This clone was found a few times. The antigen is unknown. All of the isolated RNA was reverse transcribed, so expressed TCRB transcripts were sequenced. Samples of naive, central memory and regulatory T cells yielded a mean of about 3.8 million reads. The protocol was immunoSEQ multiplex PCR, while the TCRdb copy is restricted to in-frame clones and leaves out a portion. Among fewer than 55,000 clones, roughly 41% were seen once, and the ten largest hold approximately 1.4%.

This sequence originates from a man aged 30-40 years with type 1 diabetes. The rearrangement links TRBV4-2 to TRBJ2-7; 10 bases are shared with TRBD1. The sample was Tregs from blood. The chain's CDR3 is CASSQNAGTGVYEQYF. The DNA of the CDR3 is TGTGCCAGCAGCCAAAACGCCGGGACAGGGGTTTACGAGCAGTACTTC.